Below, 27 T cell receptor beta chains from the same sample are listed, as sequenced in a study of shared clonotypes between healthy human individuals. Some clones are missing from TCRdb's copy, which holds only in-frame ones; the method was immunoSEQ multiplex PCR. The sample includes over a million clones, about 80% of them seen just once. Input material: memory CD4+ T cells from PBMCs. Regarding subset: CD45RA-negative fraction. Receptors were obtained from a man younger than 35 in good health. Some clones in this sample may be carry-over from other donors' samples.

V and J are TRBV7-8 and TRBJ2-1; 8 bases agree with TRBD2. The CDR3 consists of 15 residues. With 4 bases clipped from V and 4 bases from J, the junction kept 6 bases outside the gene matches. Germline loops: CDR1 SGHVS, CDR2 FQNEAQ. CDR3 DNA sequence: TGTGCCAGCAGCTCCGGGACTAGTCAGTACAATGAGCAGTTCTTC. This codes for CASSSGTSQYNEQFF.

The chain links TRBV5-4 to TRBJ2-1; no firm D call. V shed 4 bases and J shed 2 bases, with 13 bases lying between them. The CDR3 covers 15 residues. Germline assignment: CDR1 SGHNT and CDR2 YYREEE (reference sequence). In nucleotides, the CDR3 is TGTGCCAGCAGCCCTGAAACGACGGCCTACAATGAGCAGTTCTTC. Its translation is CASSPETTAYNEQFF. Combining the CDR3 with reference TRBV5-4 and TRBJ2-1 gives the whole variable domain ETGVTQSPTHLIKTRGQQVTLRCSSQSGHNTVSWYQQALGQGPQFIFQYYREEENGRGNFPPRFSGLQFPNYSSELNVNALELDDSALYLCASSPETTAYNEQFFGPGTRLTVL.

The chain recombines TRBV20-1 with TRBJ2-3, with TRBD2 matching over 8 bases. Germline assignment: CDR1 DFQATT and CDR2 SNEGSKA (reference sequence). Trimming removed 6 bases from V and 8 bases from J; junction bases left unmatched: 1. The CDR3 contains 10 residues. In DNA form, the CDR3 reads TGCAGTGCCGGGGGGGGTACGCAGTATTTT. The encoded protein is CSAGGGTQYF.

J is TRBJ2-1 and V is TRBV9, with TRBD2 identical over 9 bases. Germline trimming cut 0 bases from V and 7 bases from J; bases unmatched to any gene: 11. CDR1 is SGDLS, CDR2 YYNGEE, per germline. The CDR3 extends over 17 amino acids. The CDR3 DNA follows: TGTGCCAGCAGCGTAGGAGGCGGGAGGGCCGGAATGAATGAGCAGTTCTTC. Protein product: CASSVGGGRAGMNEQFF.

This sequence joins TRBV28 and TRBJ1-5, with D maybe TRBD1 (5 bases). Germline-derived CDR1 and CDR2 are MDHEN and SYDVKM. Between the trimmed V and J ends, which lost 5 bases and 2 bases, there was a span of 13 bases. This CDR3 contains 15 residues. This CDR3 reads CASSLGGYGNQPQHF. As DNA, the CDR3 is TGTGCCAGCAGTCTTGGGGGTTATGGCAATCAGCCCCAGCATTTT.

This clone was observed a few times. CDR3 residues: CASSRTEGTEAFF. The CDR3 DNA follows: TGTGCCAGCAGCAGGACCGAGGGCACTGAAGCTTTCTTT. This sequence joins TRBV14 and TRBJ1-1, with D uncertain. Germline lookup yields CDR1 SGHDN and CDR2 FVKESK. The CDR3 length is 13 residues. Trimming left V 5 bases short and J 4 bases short, with 11 bases between.

The genes are TRBV6-4 and TRBJ2-2, with TRBD2 matching over 14 bases. Germline V gene data show CDR1 as MRHNA and CDR2 as SNTAGT. V was clipped by 6 bases and J by 7 bases; unmatched bases: 7. CDR3 size: 16 residues. CDR3 protein: CASSAGTSGSVGELFF. In DNA form, the CDR3 reads TGTGCCAGCAGCGCCGGGACTAGCGGGAGTGTCGGGGAGCTGTTTTTT.

This chain uses TRBV25-1 with TRBJ2-3; the D is unclear. The CDR3 loop spans 17 amino acids. V lost 1 base to trimming and J lost 0 bases, with 14 bases between them. Germline lookup yields CDR1 MGHDK and CDR2 SYGVNS. The CDR3 nucleotides are TGTGCCAGCAGTGAATTGAGGTGGGATGCTAGCACAGATACGCAGTATTTT. This encodes CASSELRWDASTDTQYF.

The chain uses TRBV5-1 and TRBJ2-3; D remains ambiguous. The germline V gene has CDR1 SGHRS and CDR2 YFSETQ. Trimming pared 1 base from V and 4 bases from J, leaving 4 bases between. The CDR3 has 12 amino acids. CDR3 in amino acids: CASSLMSDTQYF. CDR3 sequence (DNA): TGCGCCAGCAGCTTGATGTCAGATACGCAGTATTTT.

Comment on this clone: The same CDR3 also results from other DNA sequences found in this sample. The rearrangement uses TRBV9 and TRBJ2-7; D gene ambiguous. Germline V gives CDR1 SGDLS, CDR2 YYNGEE. This CDR3 region has 14 residues. V lost 0 bases, J lost 0 bases, and 7 bases lay in between. CDR3 in amino acids: CASSVGTASYEQYF. The CDR3 DNA follows: TGTGCCAGCAGCGTAGGAACTGCCTCCTACGAGCAGTACTTC.

The chain employs TRBV19 and TRBJ1-2, with 7 bases fitting TRBD1. The ends lost 1 base at V and 6 bases at J; junction bases unmatched: 5. The germline gives CDR1 LNHDA, CDR2 SQIVND (reference sequence). The CDR3 has 14 residues. This CDR3 reads CASSIVRTGDGYTF. The CDR3 DNA is TGTGCCAGTAGTATAGTACGGACAGGAGATGGCTACACCTTC. The variable domain in full, with the rest retrieved from reference TRBV19 and TRBJ1-2, is DGGITQSPKYLFRKEGQNVTLSCEQNLNHDAMYWYRQDPGQGLRLIYYSQIVNDFQKGDIAEGYSVSREKKESFPLTVTSAQKNPTAFYLCASSIVRTGDGYTFGSGTRLTVV.

The chain combines TRBV28 with TRBJ1-2; D unclear. The CDR3 length is 12 residues. The germline CDR1 and CDR2 sequences are MDHEN and SYDVKM. V gave up 9 bases and J gave up 0 bases, with 8 bases separating them. The CDR3 coding sequence is TGTGCCAGTAAAGGGACTAACTATGGCTACACCTTC. This translates into CASKGTNYGYTF.

This chain uses TRBV5-6 with TRBJ1-2; a possible D gene is TRBD1 (6 bases). Trimming took 0 bases from V and 8 from J, leaving 11 bases between them. Germline V gives CDR1 SGHDT, CDR2 YYEEEE. The CDR3 has 13 residues. CDR3 amino acids: CASSLEYRDGYTF. CDR3 nucleotide sequence: TGTGCCAGCAGCTTGGAGTACAGGGACGGCTACACCTTC.

V usage is TRBV5-4 and J usage is TRBJ2-7, with 11 bases that match TRBD2. Germline CDR1 and CDR2: SGHNT and YYREEE (reference sequence). Trimming took 3 bases from V and 4 from J; bases not matched to a gene: 6. The CDR3 consists of 15 residues. The CDR3 sequence: CASSSLAGEPYEQYF. The CDR3 bases are TGTGCCAGCAGCTCACTAGCGGGAGAGCCTTACGAGCAGTACTTC.

The chain joins TRBV7-9 to TRBJ2-1, with TRBD1 identical over 8 bases. The germline V gene has CDR1 SEHNR and CDR2 FQNEAQ (reference sequence). The V gene end was trimmed by 6 bases and the J gene end by 2 bases; junction bases not matched to a gene: 6. The CDR3 is 15 amino acids. The CDR3 DNA reads TGTGCCAGCAGTAAGACAGGGGCTGCCTACAATGAGCAGTTCTTC. Its protein product is CASSKTGAAYNEQFF.

V and J are TRBV27 and TRBJ2-1, with 8 bases that match TRBD2. With 7 bases clipped from V and 6 bases from J, the junction kept 14 bases outside the gene matches. The CDR3 totals 16 residues. Germline CDR1 and CDR2: MNHEY and SMNVEV (reference sequence). The CDR3 coding sequence is TGTGCCAGCACCGAGCCGTTGAGCGGGAGAGCCAATGAGCAGTTCTTC. Translated, it gives CASTEPLSGRANEQFF.

The J gene is TRBJ1-1, the V gene TRBV13; D might be TRBD1 (5 bases). Germline V CDR1 and CDR2: PRHDT, FYEKMQ (reference sequence). The CDR3 totals 15 residues. Trimming left V 2 bases short and J 1 base short, with 11 bases between. CDR3 nucleotide sequence: TGTGCCAGCAGCTTACTCGGGGGAAGGAACACTGAAGCTTTCTTT. Translation: CASSLLGGRNTEAFF.

This clone was counted once. The V and J genes are TRBV7-3 and TRBJ2-2, with 10 bases that match TRBD2. Trimming took 5 bases from V and 6 from J; bases not matched to a gene: 9. The germline V gene encodes CDR1 SGHTA and CDR2 FQGTGA. The CDR3 has 16 amino acids. CDR3 amino acids: CASSLLGLAGAGELFF. The CDR3 DNA follows: TGTGCCAGCAGCCTACTGGGCCTAGCGGGGGCCGGGGAGCTGTTTTTT.

V gene TRBV6-4 combines with J gene TRBJ2-2; D remains unclear. Germline V CDR1 and CDR2: MRHNA, SNTAGT. V lost 3 bases to trimming and J lost 0 bases, with 11 bases between them. There are 16 residues in the CDR3. CDR3 sequence: CASSEQFITNTGELFF. For the CDR3, the DNA is TGTGCCAGCAGTGAACAGTTCATAACGAACACCGGGGAGCTGTTTTTT.

Concerning this clone itself: A far more abundant clone sits one base away, making this likely a read error. V gene TRBV28 combines with J gene TRBJ2-2; D gene ambiguous. V was cut by 6 bases and J by 4 bases, with 15 bases left in between. The CDR3 is 15 amino acids. Per germline, CDR1 MDHEN and CDR2 SYDVKM. The CDR3 sequence: CASRTDVVGTGELFF. CDR3 sequence (DNA): TGTGCCAGCAGAACGGACGTAGTGGGCACCGGGGAGCTGTTTTTT.

This chain links TRBV5-1 with TRBJ2-1, with TRBD2 matching over 8 bases. V shed 6 bases, J shed 5 bases, and the junction held 7 bases outside the gene matches. The CDR3 is 14 residues long. Germline V gives CDR1 SGHRS, CDR2 YFSETQ. CDR3 sequence: CASKGSSGNNEQFF. Here the CDR3 DNA reads TGCGCCAGCAAAGGGAGTAGCGGGAACAATGAGCAGTTCTTC.

The rearrangement joins TRBV28 to TRBJ1-4; D may be TRBD1 (5 bases). Trimming stripped 7 bases from V and 8 bases from J, with 17 bases between. Germline-derived CDR1 and CDR2 are MDHEN and SYDVKM. The CDR3 length is 14 residues. In nucleotides, the CDR3 is TGTGCCAGCACGGTTGGGGGTGGTTGGGAAAAACTGTTTTTT. It codes for CASTVGGGWEKLFF.

The V gene is TRBV10-3, the J gene TRBJ2-2; TRBD2 aligns across 9 bases. The germline V gene has CDR1 ENHRY and CDR2 SYGVKD. CDR3 length: 16 residues. V gave up 0 bases and J gave up 6 bases; unmatched junction bases: 5. This CDR3 is CAISESSGRSPGELFF. Written as DNA, the CDR3 is TGTGCCATCAGTGAGTCTAGCGGGAGATCCCCCGGGGAGCTGTTTTTT.

This sequence joins TRBV9 and TRBJ1-1; perhaps TRBD1 as D (5 bases). V lost 0 bases to trimming and J lost 7 bases, with 10 bases between them. Germline CDR1 reads SGDLS; CDR2 reads YYNGEE. The length of the CDR3 is 13 residues. The CDR3 bases are TGTGCCAGCAGCGTAGATGGGGCAGGTGAAGCTTTCTTT. Encoded protein: CASSVDGAGEAFF.

DNA for the CDR3: TGTGCCAGCAGCTCACGGACAGGCGGATATGGCTACACCTTC. Its protein product is CASSSRTGGYGYTF. The rearrangement uses TRBV7-8 and TRBJ1-2, with 7 positions matching TRBD1. The V gene end was trimmed by 4 bases and the J gene end by 5 bases; junction bases not matched to a gene: 7. Germline V gene lookup returns CDR1 SGHVS and CDR2 FQNEAQ. CDR3 length: 14 amino acids.

The chain carries TRBV5-1 and TRBJ2-2; 7 positions match TRBD1. With V trimmed by 4 bases and J by 3 bases, 9 bases remained unmatched. CDR3 length: 16 residues. Germline V CDR1 and CDR2: SGHRS, YFSETQ. The CDR3 region has the DNA TGCGCCAGCAGCGTCAACAGGGGCGTCGACACCGGGGAGCTGTTTTTT. It translates to CASSVNRGVDTGELFF.

The chain joins TRBV28 to TRBJ2-1; D perhaps matches TRBD2 (5 bases). Germline V gene sequence: CDR1 MDHEN, CDR2 SYDVKM. V was shortened by 5 bases and J by 9 bases, with 14 bases between the two germline ends. This CDR3 is built from 13 residues. For the CDR3, the DNA is TGTGCCAGCAGTCTGATAACTAGAACTGAGCAGTTCTTC. It is translated as CASSLITRTEQFF.